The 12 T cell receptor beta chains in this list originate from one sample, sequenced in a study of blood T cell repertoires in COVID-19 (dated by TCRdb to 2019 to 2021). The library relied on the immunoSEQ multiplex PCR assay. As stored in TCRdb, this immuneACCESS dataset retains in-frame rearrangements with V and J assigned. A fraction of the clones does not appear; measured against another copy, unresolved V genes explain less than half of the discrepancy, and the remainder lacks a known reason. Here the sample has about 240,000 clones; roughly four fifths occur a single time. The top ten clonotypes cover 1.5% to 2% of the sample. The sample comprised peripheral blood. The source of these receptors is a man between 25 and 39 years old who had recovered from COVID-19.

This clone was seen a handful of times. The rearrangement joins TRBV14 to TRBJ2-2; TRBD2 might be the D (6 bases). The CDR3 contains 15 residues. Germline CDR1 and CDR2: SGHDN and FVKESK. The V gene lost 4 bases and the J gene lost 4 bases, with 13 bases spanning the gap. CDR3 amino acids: CASSPVVAATGELFF. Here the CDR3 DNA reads TGTGCCAGCAGCCCCGTGGTAGCGGCCACCGGGGAGCTGTTTTTT.

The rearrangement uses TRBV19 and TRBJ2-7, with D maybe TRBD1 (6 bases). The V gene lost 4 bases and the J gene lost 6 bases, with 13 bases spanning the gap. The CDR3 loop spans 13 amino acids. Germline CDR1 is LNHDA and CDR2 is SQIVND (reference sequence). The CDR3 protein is CASSTQQGGEQYF. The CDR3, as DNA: TGTGCCAGTAGTACCCAACAGGGTGGCGAGCAGTACTTC.

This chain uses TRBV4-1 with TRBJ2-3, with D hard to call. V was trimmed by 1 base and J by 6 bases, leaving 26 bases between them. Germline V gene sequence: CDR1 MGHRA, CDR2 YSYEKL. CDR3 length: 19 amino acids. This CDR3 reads CASSQVTLSVRYDPDTQYF. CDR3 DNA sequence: TGCGCCAGCAGCCAAGTTACGCTGTCTGTGAGGTACGACCCCGATACGCAGTATTTT.

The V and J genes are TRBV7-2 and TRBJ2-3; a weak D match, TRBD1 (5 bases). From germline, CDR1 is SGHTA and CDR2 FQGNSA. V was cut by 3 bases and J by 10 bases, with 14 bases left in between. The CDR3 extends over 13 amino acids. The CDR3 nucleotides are TGTGCCAGCAGCTTGCAACAGGAAGGGGCGCAGTATTTT. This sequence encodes CASSLQQEGAQYF.

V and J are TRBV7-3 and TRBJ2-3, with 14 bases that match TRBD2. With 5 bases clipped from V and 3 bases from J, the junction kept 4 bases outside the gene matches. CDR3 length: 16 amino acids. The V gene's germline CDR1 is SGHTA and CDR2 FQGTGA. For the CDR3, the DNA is TGTGCCAGCAGCCGACTAGCGGGGGGGCAGACAGATACGCAGTATTTT. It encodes CASSRLAGGQTDTQYF.

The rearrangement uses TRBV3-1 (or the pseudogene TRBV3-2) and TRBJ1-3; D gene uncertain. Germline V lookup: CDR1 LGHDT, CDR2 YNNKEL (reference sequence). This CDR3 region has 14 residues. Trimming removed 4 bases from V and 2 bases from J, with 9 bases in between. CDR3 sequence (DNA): TGTGCCAGCAGCCTTCTCTCGGCTGGAAACACCATATATTTT. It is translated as CASSLLSAGNTIYF.

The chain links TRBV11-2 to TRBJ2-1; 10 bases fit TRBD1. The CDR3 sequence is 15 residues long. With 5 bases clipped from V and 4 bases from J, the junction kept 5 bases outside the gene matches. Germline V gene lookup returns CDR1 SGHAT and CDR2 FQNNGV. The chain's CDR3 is CASSPWDRGYNEQFF. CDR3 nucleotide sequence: TGTGCCAGCAGCCCCTGGGACAGGGGTTACAATGAGCAGTTCTTC.

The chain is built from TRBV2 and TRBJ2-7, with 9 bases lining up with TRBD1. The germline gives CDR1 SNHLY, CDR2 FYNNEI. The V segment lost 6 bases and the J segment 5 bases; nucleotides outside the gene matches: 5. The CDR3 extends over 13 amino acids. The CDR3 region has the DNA TGTGCCAGCAGGATAACAGGGGGCGACGAGCAGTACGTC. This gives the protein CASRITGGDEQYV.

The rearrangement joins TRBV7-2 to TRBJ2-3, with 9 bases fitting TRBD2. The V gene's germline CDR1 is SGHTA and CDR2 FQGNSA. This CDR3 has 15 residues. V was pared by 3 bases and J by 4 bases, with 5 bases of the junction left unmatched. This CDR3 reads CASSLRGGAPDTQYF. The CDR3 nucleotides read TGTGCCAGCAGCTTGCGGGGGGGCGCTCCAGATACGCAGTATTTT.

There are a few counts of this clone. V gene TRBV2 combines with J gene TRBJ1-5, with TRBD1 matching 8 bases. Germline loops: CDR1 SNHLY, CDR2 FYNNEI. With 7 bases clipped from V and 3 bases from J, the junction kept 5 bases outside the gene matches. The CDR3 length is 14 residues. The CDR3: CASTLTGVNQPQHF. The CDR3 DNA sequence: TGTGCCAGCACCCTGACAGGGGTCAATCAGCCCCAGCATTTT.

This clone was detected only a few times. The CDR3 is CASSQDWGQGGEKLFF. DNA of the CDR3: TGCGCCAGCAGCCAAGACTGGGGACAGGGCGGTGAAAAACTGTTTTTT. This rearrangement joins TRBV4-1 to TRBJ1-4, with TRBD1 matching over 9 bases. V lost 0 bases to trimming and J lost 7 bases; unmatched junction nucleotides: 6. This CDR3 is 16 amino acids long. Germline CDR1 MGHRA, CDR2 YSYEKL.

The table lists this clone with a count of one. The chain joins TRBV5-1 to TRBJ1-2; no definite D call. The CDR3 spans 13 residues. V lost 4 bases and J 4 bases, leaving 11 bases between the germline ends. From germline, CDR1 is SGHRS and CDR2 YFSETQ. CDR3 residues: CASSDDGSYGYTF. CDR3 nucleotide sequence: TGCGCCAGCAGCGACGACGGGAGCTATGGCTACACCTTC.